This TCR beta chain was observed in a study of neurological immune-mediated disorders. Unsorted libraries were prepared from 2 million PBMCs that had been stored at -80 C. This clonotype came up many times. The ends were cut back, 2 bases at V and 4 bases at J, with 14 bases in the middle. This CDR3 has 15 amino acids. Germline V CDR1 and CDR2: MDHEN, SYDVKM. The authors produced cDNA by 5'RACE using 10-nucleotide random UMIs. TCRdb fed the 5' RACE reads into MiXCR, producing one record per CDR3 protein. The table includes approximately 82,000 distinct CDR3 sequences, 14% detected once. This clonotype originated in a woman in her forties or fifties in good health. Sequencing was performed on PBMCs. V and J are TRBV28 and TRBJ1-1; a possible D gene is TRBD1 (6 bases). The CDR3 loop is CASSLKTGWGTEAFF. CDR3 sequence (DNA): TGTGCCAGCAGTTTAAAGACAGGTTGGGGCACTGAAGCTTTCTTT.